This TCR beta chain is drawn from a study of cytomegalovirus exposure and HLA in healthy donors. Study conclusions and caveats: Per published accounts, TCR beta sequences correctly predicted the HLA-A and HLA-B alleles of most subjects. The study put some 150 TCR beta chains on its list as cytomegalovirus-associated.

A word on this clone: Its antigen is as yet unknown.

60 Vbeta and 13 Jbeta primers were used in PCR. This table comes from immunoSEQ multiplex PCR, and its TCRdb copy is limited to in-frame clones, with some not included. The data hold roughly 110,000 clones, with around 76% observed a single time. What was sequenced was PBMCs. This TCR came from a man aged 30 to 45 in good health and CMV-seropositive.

Written as DNA, the CDR3 is TGTGCCAGTAAGAGGGTCCTGTCGGACACCGGGGAGCTGTTTTTT. Translation gives CASKRVLSDTGELFF. The rearrangement links TRBV7-7 to TRBJ2-2, with a possible D match to TRBD2 (5 bases). Trimming stripped 9 bases from V and 3 bases from J, with 17 bases between. The CDR3 has 15 amino acids. CDR1 and CDR2 (germline): SSHAT, FNYEAQ (reference sequence).